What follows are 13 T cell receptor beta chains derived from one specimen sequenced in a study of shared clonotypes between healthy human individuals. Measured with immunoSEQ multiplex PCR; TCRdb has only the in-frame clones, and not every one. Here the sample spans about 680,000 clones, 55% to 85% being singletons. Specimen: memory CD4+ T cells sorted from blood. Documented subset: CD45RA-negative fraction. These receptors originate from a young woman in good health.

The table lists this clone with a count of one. Here the CDR3 reads CASSPIRAEAFF. The CDR3 DNA is TGTGCCAGCAGTCCAATAAGGGCTGAAGCTTTCTTT. The chain has TRBV28 and TRBJ1-1, with no clear D. Trimming stripped 5 bases from V and 6 bases from J, with 10 bases between. The CDR3 has 12 residues. The V gene's germline CDR1 is MDHEN and CDR2 SYDVKM.

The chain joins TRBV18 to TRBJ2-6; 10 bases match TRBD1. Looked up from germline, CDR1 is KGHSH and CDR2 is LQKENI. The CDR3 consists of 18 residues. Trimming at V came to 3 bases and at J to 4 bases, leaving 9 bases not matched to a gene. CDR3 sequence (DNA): TGTGCCAGCTCACCGACAGGGGGCTACTCATCGGGGGCCAACGTCCTGACTTTC. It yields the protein CASSPTGGYSSGANVLTF.

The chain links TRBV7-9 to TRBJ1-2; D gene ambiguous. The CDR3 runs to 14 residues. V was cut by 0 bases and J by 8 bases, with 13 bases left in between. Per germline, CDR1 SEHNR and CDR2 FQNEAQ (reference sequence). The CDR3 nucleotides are TGTGCCAGCAGCTTAGCGGAACCCCTAATGGGCTACACCTTC. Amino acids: CASSLAEPLMGYTF.

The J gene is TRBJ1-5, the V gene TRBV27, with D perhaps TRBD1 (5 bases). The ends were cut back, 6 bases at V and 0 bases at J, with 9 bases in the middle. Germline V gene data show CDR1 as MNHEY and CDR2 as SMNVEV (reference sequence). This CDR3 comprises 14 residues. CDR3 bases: TGTGCCAGCAGGCACAGGTATAGCAATCAGCCCCAGCATTTT. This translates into CASRHRYSNQPQHF.

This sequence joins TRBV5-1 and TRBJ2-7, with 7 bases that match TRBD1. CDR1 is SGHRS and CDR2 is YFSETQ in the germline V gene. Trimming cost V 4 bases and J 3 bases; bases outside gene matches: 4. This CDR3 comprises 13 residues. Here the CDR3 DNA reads TGCGCCAGCAGCCTTGGGACAGACTACGAGCAGTACTTC. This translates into CASSLGTDYEQYF.

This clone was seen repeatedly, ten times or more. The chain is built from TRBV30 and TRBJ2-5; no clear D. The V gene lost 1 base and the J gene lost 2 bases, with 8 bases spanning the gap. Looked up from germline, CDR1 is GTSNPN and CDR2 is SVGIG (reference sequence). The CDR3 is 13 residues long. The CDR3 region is CAWSGYLQETQYF. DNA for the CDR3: TGTGCCTGGAGTGGGTATCTACAAGAGACCCAGTACTTC.

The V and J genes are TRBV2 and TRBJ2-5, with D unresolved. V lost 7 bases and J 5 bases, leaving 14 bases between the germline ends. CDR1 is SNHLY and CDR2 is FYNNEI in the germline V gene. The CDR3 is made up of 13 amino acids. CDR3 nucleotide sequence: TGTGCCAGCACCTACGACCCTGAGGAGACCCAGTACTTC. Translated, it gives CASTYDPEETQYF.

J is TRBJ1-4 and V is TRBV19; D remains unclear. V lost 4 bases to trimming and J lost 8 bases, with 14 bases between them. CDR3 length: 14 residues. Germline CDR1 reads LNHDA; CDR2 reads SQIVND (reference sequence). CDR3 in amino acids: CASSNDGLGEKLFF. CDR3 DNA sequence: TGTGCCAGTAGTAATGACGGCTTGGGAGAAAAACTGTTTTTT.

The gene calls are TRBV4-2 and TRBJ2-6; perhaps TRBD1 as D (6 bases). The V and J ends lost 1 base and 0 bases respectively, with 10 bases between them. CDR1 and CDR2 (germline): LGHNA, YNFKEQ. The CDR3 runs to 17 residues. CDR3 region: CASSQAGQSSGANVLTF. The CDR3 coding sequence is TGTGCCAGCAGCCAAGCCGGACAGAGCTCTGGGGCCAACGTCCTGACTTTC.

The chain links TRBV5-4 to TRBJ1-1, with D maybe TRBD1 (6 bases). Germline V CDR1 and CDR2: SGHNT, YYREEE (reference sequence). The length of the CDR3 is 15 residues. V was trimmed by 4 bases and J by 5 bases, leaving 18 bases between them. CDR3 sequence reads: CASSGGAGWNTEAFF. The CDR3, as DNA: TGTGCCAGCAGCGGGGGGGCAGGGTGGAATACTGAAGCTTTCTTT.

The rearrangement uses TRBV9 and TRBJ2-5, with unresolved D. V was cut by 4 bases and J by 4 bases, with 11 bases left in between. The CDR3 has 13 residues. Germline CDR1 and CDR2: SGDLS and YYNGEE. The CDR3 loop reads CASSSAVPETQYF. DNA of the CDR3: TGTGCCAGCAGCAGCGCCGTTCCAGAGACCCAGTACTTC.

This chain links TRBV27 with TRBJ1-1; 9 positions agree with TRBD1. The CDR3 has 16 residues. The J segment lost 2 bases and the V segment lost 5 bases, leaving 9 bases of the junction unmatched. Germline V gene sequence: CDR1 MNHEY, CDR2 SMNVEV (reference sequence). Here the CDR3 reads CASSPTGQGYNTEAFF. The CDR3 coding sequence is TGTGCCAGCAGTCCCACGGGACAGGGATACAACACTGAAGCTTTCTTT.

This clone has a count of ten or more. CDR3 nucleotide sequence: TGTGCCAGCTCACTAGGGACAGGGGCGTACCAAGAGACCCAGTACTTC. Its translation: CASSLGTGAYQETQYF. This chain uses TRBV18 with TRBJ2-5, with 10 bases identical to TRBD1. The CDR3 sequence is 16 residues long. Germline V gene data show CDR1 as KGHSH and CDR2 as LQKENI. V lost 4 bases, J lost 0 bases, and 5 bases stayed unmatched.